The clone carrying this TCR beta chain was recorded only once. What it recognizes is unknown. Germline loops: CDR1 SGDLS, CDR2 YYNGEE. The V segment lost 4 bases and the J segment 0 bases; nucleotides outside the gene matches: 20. The CDR3 length is 23 residues. PCR or immunohistochemistry showed mismatch repair deficiency in every enrolled patient. This entry comes from a study of PD-1 blockade in mismatch repair-deficient tumors. General study findings and limits: Rapid post-treatment expansion, then contraction, generally preceding radiologic response, marked tumor-resident clones.

Profiling relied on immunoSEQ multiplex PCR, and the TCRdb table lists in-frame clones only, not all of them. This sample yields fewer than 100,000 clones, of which over 70% are seen a single time; around 2.7% belongs to the top ten. The source material was peripheral blood, sampled 12 weeks after starting pembrolizumab. The chain employs TRBV9 and TRBJ2-2, with 14 bases identical to TRBD2. This receptor was obtained from an adult with mismatch repair-deficient cancer. The CDR3: CASSHSQRGGTSGSNANTGELFF. CDR3 DNA: TGTGCCAGCAGCCACTCCCAGCGGGGGGGGACTAGCGGGAGCAATGCGAACACCGGGGAGCTGTTTTTT.